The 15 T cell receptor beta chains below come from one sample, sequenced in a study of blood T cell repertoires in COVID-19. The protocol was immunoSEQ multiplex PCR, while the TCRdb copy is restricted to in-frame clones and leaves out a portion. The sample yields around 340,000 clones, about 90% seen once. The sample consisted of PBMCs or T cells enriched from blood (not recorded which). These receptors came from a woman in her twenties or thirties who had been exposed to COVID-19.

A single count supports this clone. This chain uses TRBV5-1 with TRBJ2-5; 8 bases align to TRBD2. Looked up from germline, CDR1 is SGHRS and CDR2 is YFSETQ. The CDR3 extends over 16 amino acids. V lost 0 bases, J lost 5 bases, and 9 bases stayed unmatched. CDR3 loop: CASSLVVSGAGETQYF. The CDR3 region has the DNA TGCGCCAGCAGCTTGGTTGTTAGCGGGGCGGGGGAGACCCAGTACTTC.

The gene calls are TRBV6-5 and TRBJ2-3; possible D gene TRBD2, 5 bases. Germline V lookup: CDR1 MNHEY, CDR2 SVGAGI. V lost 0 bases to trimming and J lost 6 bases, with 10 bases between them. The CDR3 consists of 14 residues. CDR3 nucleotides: TGTGCCAGCAGTTACTCGGCAGGCGGGGATACGCAGTATTTT. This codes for CASSYSAGGDTQYF.

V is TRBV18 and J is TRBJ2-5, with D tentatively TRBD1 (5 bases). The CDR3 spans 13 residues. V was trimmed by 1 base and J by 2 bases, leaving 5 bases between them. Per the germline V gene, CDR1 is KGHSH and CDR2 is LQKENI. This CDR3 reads CASSPRQQETQYF. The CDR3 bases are TGTGCCAGCTCACCACGACAGCAAGAGACCCAGTACTTC.

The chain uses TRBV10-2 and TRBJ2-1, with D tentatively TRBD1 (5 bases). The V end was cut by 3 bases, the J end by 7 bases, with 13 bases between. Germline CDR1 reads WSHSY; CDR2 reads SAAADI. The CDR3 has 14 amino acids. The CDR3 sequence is CASSDRVGWNEQFF. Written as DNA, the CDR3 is TGCGCCAGCAGTGACAGGGTAGGGTGGAATGAGCAGTTCTTC.

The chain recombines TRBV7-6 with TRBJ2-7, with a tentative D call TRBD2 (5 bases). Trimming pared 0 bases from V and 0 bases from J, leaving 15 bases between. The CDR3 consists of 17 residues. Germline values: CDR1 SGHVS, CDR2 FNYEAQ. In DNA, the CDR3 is TGTGCCAGCAGCTTAGCACCGGACTTGCAGGACTCCTACGAGCAGTACTTC. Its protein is CASSLAPDLQDSYEQYF.

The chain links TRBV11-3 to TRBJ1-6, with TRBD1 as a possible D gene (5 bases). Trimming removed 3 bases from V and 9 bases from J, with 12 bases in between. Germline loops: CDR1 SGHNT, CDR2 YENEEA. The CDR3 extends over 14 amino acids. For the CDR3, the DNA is TGTGCCAGCAGCTTTGGGCAGGGAGGTTCACCCCTCCACTTT. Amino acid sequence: CASSFGQGGSPLHF.

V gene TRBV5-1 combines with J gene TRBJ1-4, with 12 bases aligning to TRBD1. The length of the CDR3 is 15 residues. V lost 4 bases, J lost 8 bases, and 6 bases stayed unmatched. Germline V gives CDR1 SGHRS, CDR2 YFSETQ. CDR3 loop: CASSAGQGAREKLFF. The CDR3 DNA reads TGCGCCAGCAGCGCGGGACAGGGGGCACGAGAAAAACTGTTTTTT.

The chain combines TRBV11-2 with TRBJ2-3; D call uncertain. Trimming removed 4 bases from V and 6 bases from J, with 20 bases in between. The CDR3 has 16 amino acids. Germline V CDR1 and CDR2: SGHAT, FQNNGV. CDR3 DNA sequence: TGTGCCAGCAGCTCCCGGAGTAGCCCGTCCCGGGATACGCAGTATTTT. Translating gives CASSSRSSPSRDTQYF.

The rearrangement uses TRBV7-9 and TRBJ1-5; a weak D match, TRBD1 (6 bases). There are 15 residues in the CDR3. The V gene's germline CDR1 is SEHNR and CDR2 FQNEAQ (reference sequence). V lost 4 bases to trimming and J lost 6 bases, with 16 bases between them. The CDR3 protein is CASSSSDSPGQPQHF. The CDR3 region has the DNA TGTGCCAGCAGCTCCTCGGACAGCCCGGGTCAGCCCCAGCATTTT.

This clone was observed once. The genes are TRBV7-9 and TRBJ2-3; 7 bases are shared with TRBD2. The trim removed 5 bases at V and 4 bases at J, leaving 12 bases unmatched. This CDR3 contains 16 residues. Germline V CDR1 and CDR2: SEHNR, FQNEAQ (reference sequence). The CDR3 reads CASSPLGREPPDTQYF. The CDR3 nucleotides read TGTGCCAGCAGCCCCCTGGGGCGGGAGCCCCCAGATACGCAGTATTTT.

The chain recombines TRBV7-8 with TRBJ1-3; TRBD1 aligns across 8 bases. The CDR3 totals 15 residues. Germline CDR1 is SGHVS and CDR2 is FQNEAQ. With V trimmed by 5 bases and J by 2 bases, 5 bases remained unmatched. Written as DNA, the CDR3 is TGTGCCAGCAGCCCCGGACAGGGCGCTGGAAACACCATATATTTT. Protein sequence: CASSPGQGAGNTIYF. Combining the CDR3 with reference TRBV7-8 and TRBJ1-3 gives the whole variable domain GAGVSQSPRYKVAKRGQDVALRCDPISGHVSLFWYQQALGQGPEFLTYFQNEAQLDKSGLPSDRFFAERPEGSVSTLKIQRTQQEDSAVYLCASSPGQGAGNTIYFGEGSWLTVV.

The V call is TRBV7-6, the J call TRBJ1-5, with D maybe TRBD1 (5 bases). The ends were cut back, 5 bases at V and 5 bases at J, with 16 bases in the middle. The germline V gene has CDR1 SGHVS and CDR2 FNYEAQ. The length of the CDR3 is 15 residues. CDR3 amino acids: CASSRRAGPDQPQHF. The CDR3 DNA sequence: TGTGCCAGCAGCCGCCGGGCAGGGCCTGATCAGCCCCAGCATTTT.

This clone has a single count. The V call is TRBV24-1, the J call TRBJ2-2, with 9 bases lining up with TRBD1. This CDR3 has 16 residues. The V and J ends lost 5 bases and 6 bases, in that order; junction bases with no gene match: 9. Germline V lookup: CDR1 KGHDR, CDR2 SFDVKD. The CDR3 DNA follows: TGTGCCACCAGTGGCATGGGACAGGGAGTCGCCGGGGAGCTGTTTTTT. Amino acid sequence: CATSGMGQGVAGELFF.

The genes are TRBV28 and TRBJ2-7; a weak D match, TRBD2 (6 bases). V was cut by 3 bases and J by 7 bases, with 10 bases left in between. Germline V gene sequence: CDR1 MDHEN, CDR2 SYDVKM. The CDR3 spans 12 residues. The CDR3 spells CASSFRGREQYF. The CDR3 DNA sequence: TGTGCCAGCAGTTTCCGGGGGAGGGAGCAGTACTTC.

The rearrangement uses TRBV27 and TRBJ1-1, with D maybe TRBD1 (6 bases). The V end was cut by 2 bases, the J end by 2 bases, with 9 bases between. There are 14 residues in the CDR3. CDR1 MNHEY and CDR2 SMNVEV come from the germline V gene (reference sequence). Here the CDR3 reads CASSLDRLNTEAFF. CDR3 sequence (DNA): TGTGCCAGCAGTTTAGACAGGCTCAACACTGAAGCTTTCTTT.